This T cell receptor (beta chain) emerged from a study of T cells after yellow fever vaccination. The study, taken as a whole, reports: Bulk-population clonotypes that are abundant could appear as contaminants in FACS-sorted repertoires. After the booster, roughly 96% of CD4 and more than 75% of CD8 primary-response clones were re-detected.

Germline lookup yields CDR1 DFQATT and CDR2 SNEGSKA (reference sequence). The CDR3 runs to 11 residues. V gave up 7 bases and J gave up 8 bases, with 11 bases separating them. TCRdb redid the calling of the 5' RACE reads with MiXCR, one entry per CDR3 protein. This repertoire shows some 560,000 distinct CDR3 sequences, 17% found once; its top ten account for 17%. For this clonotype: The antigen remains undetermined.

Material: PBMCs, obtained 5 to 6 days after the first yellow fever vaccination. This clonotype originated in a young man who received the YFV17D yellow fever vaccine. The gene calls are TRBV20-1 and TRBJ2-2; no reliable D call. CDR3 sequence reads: CSVTLRGELFF. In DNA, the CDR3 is TGCAGTGTCACCTTACGGGGGGAGCTGTTTTTT.